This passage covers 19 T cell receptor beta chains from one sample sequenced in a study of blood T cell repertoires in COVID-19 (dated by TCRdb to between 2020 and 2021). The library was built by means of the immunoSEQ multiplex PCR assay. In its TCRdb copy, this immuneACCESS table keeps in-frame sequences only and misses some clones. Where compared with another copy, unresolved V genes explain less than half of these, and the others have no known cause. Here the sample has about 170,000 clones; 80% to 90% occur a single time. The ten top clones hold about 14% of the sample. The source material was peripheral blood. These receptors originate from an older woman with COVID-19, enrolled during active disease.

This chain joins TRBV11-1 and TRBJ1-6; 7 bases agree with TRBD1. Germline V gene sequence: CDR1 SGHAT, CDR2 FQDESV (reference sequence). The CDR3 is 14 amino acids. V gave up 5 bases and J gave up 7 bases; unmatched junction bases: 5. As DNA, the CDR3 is TGTGCCAGCAGCGCGGGACAGAAGAATTCACCCCTCCACTTT. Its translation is CASSAGQKNSPLHF.

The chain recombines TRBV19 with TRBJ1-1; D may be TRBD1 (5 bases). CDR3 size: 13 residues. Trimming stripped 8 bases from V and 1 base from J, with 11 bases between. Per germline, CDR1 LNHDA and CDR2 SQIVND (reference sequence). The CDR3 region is CASPRGWNTEAFF. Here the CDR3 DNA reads TGTGCCAGTCCTCGGGGGTGGAACACTGAAGCTTTCTTT.

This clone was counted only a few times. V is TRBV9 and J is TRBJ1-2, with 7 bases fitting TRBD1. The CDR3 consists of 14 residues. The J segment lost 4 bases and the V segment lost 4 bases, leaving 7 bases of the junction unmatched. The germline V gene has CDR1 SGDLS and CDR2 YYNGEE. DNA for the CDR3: TGTGCCAGCAGCCCTCGGACAGGAGCCTATGGCTACACCTTC. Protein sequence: CASSPRTGAYGYTF.

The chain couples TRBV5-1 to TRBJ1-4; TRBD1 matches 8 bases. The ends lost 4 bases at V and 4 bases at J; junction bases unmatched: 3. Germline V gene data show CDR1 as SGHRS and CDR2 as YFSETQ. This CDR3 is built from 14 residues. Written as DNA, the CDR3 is TGCGCCAGCAGCCCCGGACAGGGTAATGAAAAACTGTTTTTT. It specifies CASSPGQGNEKLFF. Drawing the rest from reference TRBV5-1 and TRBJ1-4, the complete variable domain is KAGVTQTPRYLIKTRGQQVTLSCSPISGHRSVSWYQQTPGQGLQFLFEYFSETQRNKGNFPGRFSGRQFSNSRSEMNVSTLELGDSALYLCASSPGQGNEKLFFGSGTQLSVL.

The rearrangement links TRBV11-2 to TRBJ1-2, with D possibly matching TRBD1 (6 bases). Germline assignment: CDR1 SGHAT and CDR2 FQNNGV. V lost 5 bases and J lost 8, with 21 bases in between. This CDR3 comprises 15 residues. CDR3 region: CASSPRDTLGPGYTF. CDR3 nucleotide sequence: TGTGCCAGCAGCCCAAGGGACACGTTGGGTCCCGGCTACACCTTC.

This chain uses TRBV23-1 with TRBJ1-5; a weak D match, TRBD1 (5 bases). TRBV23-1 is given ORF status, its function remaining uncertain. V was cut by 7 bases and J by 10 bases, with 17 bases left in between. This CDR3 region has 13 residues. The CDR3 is CASTRTFSQPQHF. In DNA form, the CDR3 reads TGCGCCAGCACTCGGACATTCTCCCAACCCCAGCATTTT.

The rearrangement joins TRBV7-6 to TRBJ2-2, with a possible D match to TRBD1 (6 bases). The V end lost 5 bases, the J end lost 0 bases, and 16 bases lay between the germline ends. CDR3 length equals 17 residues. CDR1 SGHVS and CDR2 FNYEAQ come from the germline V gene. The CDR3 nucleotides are TGTGCCAGCAGCGCGCAAGCCGGGACAACGAACACCGGGGAGCTGTTTTTT. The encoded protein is CASSAQAGTTNTGELFF.

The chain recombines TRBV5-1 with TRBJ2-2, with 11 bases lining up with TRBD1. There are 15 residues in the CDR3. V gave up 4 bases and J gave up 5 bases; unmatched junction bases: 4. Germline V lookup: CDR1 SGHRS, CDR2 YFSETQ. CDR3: CASSAGTGGTGELFF. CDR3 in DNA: TGCGCCAGCAGCGCCGGGACAGGGGGAACCGGGGAGCTGTTTTTT.

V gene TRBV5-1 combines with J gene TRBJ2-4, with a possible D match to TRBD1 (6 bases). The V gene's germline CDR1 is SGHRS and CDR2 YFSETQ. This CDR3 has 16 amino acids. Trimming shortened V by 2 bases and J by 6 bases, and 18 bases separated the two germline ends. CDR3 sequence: CASSFGPQGSANIQYF. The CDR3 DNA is TGCGCCAGCAGCTTTGGGCCTCAGGGGTCCGCAAACATTCAGTACTTC. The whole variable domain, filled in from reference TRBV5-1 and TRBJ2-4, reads KAGVTQTPRYLIKTRGQQVTLSCSPISGHRSVSWYQQTPGQGLQFLFEYFSETQRNKGNFPGRFSGRQFSNSRSEMNVSTLELGDSALYLCASSFGPQGSANIQYFGAGTRLSVL.

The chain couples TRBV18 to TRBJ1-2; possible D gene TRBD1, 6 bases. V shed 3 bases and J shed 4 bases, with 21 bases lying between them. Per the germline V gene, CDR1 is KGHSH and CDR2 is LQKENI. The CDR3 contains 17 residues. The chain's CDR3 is CASSPFSRDTHSYGYTF. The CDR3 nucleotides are TGTGCCAGCTCACCTTTTAGTCGGGACACTCACTCCTATGGCTACACCTTC. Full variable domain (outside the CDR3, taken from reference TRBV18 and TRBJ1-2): NAGVMQNPRHLVRRRGQEARLRCSPMKGHSHVYWYRQLPEEGLKFMVYLQKENIIDESGMPKERFSAEFPKEGPSILRIQQVVRGDSAAYFCASSPFSRDTHSYGYTFGSGTRLTVV.

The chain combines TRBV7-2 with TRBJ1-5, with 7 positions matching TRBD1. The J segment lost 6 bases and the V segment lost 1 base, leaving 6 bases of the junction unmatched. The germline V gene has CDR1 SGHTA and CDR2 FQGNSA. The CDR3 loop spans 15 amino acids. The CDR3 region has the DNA TGTGCCAGCAGCTTAGTTCAGGGGGGCGGTCAGCCCCAGCATTTT. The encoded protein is CASSLVQGGGQPQHF.

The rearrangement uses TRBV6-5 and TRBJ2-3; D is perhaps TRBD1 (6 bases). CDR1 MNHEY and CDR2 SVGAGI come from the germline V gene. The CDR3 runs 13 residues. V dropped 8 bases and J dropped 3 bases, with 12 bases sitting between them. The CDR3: CASYFQGTDTQYF. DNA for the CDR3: TGTGCCAGCTATTTCCAGGGGACAGATACGCAGTATTTT.

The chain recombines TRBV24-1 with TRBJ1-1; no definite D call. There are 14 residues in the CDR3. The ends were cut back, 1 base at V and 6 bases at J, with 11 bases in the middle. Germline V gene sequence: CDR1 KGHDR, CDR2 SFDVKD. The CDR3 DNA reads TGTGCCACCAGTGATTTTCTAACGTACCCTGAAGCTTTCTTT. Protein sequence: CATSDFLTYPEAFF.

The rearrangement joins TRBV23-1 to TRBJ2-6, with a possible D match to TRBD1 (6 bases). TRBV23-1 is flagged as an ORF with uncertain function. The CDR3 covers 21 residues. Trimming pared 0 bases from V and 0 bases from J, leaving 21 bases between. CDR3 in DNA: TGCGCCAGCAGTCAATCAGGCGCCAGGCAGGGGAGTTTCTCTGGGGCCAACGTCCTGACTTTC. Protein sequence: CASSQSGARQGSFSGANVLTF.

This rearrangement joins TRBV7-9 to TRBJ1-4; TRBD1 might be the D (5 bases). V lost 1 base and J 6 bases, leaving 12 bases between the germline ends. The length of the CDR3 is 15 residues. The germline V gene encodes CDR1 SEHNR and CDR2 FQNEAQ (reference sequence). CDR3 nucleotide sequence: TGTGCCAGCAGCTTAGAGCAGGGCAGAGATGAAAAACTGTTTTTT. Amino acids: CASSLEQGRDEKLFF. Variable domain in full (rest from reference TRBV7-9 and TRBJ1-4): DTGVSQNPRHKITKRGQNVTFRCDPISEHNRLYWYRQTLGQGPEFLTYFQNEAQLEKSRLLSDRFSAERPKGSFSTLEIQRTEQGDSAMYLCASSLEQGRDEKLFFGSGTQLSVL.

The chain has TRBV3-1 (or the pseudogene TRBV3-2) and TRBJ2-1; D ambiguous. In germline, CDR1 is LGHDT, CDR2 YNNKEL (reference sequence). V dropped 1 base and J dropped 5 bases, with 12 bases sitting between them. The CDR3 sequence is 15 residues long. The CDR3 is CASSQGQFGNNEQFF. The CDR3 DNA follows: TGTGCCAGCAGCCAAGGACAATTCGGCAACAATGAGCAGTTCTTC.

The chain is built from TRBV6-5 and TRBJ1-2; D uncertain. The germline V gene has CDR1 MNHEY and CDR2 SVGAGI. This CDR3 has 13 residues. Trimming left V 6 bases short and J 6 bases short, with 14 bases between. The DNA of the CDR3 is TGTGCCAGCAGCACATGGTCTTCGCATGGCTACACCTTC. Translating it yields CASSTWSSHGYTF.

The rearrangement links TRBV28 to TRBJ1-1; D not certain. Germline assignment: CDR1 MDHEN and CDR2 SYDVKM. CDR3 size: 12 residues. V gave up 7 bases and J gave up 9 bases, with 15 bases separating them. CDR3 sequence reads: CASNFAGGQAFF. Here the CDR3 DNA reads TGTGCCAGCAATTTCGCGGGCGGGCAAGCTTTCTTT.

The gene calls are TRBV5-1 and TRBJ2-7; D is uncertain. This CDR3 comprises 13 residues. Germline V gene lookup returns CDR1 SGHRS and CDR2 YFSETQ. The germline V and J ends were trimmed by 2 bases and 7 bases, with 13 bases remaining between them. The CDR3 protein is CASSLYQDGEQYV. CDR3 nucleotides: TGCGCCAGCAGCTTATACCAGGATGGAGAGCAGTACGTC.